Following are 11 T cell receptor beta chains from one sample sequenced in a study of T cell responses to AZD1222 COVID-19 vaccine. TCRdb's table, derived via immunoSEQ multiplex PCR, lists solely in-frame clones and lacks some. The sample records about 92,000 clones, 80% to 90% being singletons. Source: peripheral blood, taken on day 0 of AZD1222 vaccination. These receptors originate from an adult in good health.

This clone was counted a single time. This sequence joins TRBV5-1 and TRBJ1-2, with D possibly being TRBD1 (5 bases). Trimming removed 4 bases at V and 8 bases at J, with 18 bases between. The CDR3 runs to 14 residues. Germline V gene sequence: CDR1 SGHRS, CDR2 YFSETQ. The CDR3 DNA sequence: TGCGCCAGCAGCCCCAATTTTGACAGTTACGGCTACACCTTC. Protein sequence: CASSPNFDSYGYTF.

The chain recombines TRBV5-1 with TRBJ2-3, with TRBD2 matching over 9 bases. The germline CDR1 and CDR2 sequences are SGHRS and YFSETQ. The length of the CDR3 is 18 residues. Unmatched junction bases numbered 10, after V lost 0 bases and J lost 2 bases. The CDR3 reads CASSLGTVTSGPTDTQYF. The DNA for the CDR3 is TGCGCCAGCAGCTTGGGGACCGTGACTAGCGGCCCCACAGATACGCAGTATTTT. Full variable domain (missing parts from reference TRBV5-1 and TRBJ2-3): KAGVTQTPRYLIKTRGQQVTLSCSPISGHRSVSWYQQTPGQGLQFLFEYFSETQRNKGNFPGRFSGRQFSNSRSEMNVSTLELGDSALYLCASSLGTVTSGPTDTQYFGPGTRLTVL.

This chain joins TRBV20-1 and TRBJ1-1; D gene unclear. Germline CDR1 DFQATT, CDR2 SNEGSKA (reference sequence). Trimming pared 7 bases from V and 2 bases from J, leaving 8 bases between. The CDR3 has 11 residues. Here the CDR3 DNA reads TGCAGTGGATCAGATAACACTGAAGCTTTCTTT. Its protein product is CSGSDNTEAFF.

The rearrangement uses TRBV7-9 and TRBJ1-2, with a weak D call TRBD1 (5 bases). The CDR3 contains 16 residues. Germline lookup yields CDR1 SEHNR and CDR2 FQNEAQ (reference sequence). V was cut by 5 bases and J by 7 bases, with 23 bases left in between. CDR3 nucleotides: TGTGCCAGCAGCCATTCAGACAGAGGAGTTGTTGGTGGCTACACCTTC. As protein: CASSHSDRGVVGGYTF.

This chain links TRBV27 with TRBJ1-1; TRBD1 is a possible D gene (5 bases). Germline CDR1 MNHEY, CDR2 SMNVEV (reference sequence). The V and J ends lost 8 bases and 4 bases respectively, with 17 bases between them. The CDR3 is 14 amino acids. The CDR3 loop is CASHSNPTVTEAFF. The CDR3 DNA sequence: TGTGCCAGCCACTCAAACCCGACAGTCACTGAAGCTTTCTTT.

The V and J genes are TRBV19 and TRBJ2-5; 7 nucleotides match TRBD2. After removal of 5 bases from V and 5 bases from J, the junction contained 8 bases not matched to a gene. Germline assignment: CDR1 LNHDA and CDR2 SQIVND (reference sequence). This CDR3 has 14 amino acids. Written as DNA, the CDR3 is TGTGCCAGTAGTCCCTCGACTAGCATGGAGACCCAGTACTTC. Translated, it gives CASSPSTSMETQYF.

The J gene is TRBJ2-1, the V gene TRBV6-1, with TRBD2 matching 10 bases. CDR1 and CDR2 (germline): MNHNS, SASEGT. This CDR3 has 16 residues. V trimming: 3 bases; J trimming: 8 bases; junction bases outside the gene matches: 10. The CDR3 nucleotides are TGTGCCAGCAGTGAGGGGAGCGGGGGGGCTTATCATGAGCAGTTCTTC. As protein: CASSEGSGGAYHEQFF.

The chain uses TRBV5-1 and TRBJ2-7, with a tentative D call TRBD1 (6 bases). The CDR3 is 15 amino acids. V lost 1 base and J 6 bases, leaving 17 bases between the germline ends. Per the germline V gene, CDR1 is SGHRS and CDR2 is YFSETQ. The CDR3 region has the DNA TGCGCCAGCAGCTTGCCGGGGACAAGCTCGGGCGAGCAGTACTTC. This codes for CASSLPGTSSGEQYF.

This clone was found once. One junction end does not reproduce the germline sequence, and a read error may be involved. V gene TRBV6-5 combines with J gene TRBJ1-1; D is unresolved. This CDR3 region has 12 residues. Germline V CDR1 and CDR2: MNHEY, SVGAGI. CDR3 sequence (DNA): TGTGCCAGCAGCTACTGGAACACTGAAGCTTTCTTT. Translating gives CASSYWNTEAFF.

The V and J genes are TRBV5-1 and TRBJ1-6; the match to TRBD1 covers 8 bases. Germline V gene lookup returns CDR1 SGHRS and CDR2 YFSETQ. Losses at the gene ends were 3 bases for V and 8 bases for J; bases not matched to a gene: 7. There are 15 residues in the CDR3. The CDR3 loop is CASSSLQGGYSPLHF. The CDR3 region has the DNA TGCGCCAGCAGCTCCCTACAGGGGGGATATTCACCCCTCCACTTT.

This chain joins TRBV3-1 (or the pseudogene TRBV3-2) and TRBJ2-5, with D possibly being TRBD2 (6 bases). V lost 3 bases to trimming and J lost 2 bases, with 13 bases between them. CDR1 is LGHDT, CDR2 YNNKEL, per germline (reference sequence). The CDR3 has 15 amino acids. DNA for the CDR3: TGTGCCAGCAGCCAGCAGGGAGGTCGGCAAGAGACCCAGTACTTC. Translation gives CASSQQGGRQETQYF.